This T cell receptor (beta chain) was retrieved from a study of blood T cell repertoires in COVID-19. The authors' processing: Amplification with reference gene primers provided the estimates of nucleated cell counts. The table came from immunoSEQ multiplex PCR; TCRdb's copy has only in-frame clones and leaves some out. That table is the source of V, J and clone size, and D and trimming were worked out from the DNA. The repertoire holds over 45,000 clones, with roughly 78% as singletons. This clone occurred once. Germline V CDR1 and CDR2: SGHRS, YFSETQ. V was clipped by 3 bases and J by 5 bases; unmatched bases: 10. The CDR3 sequence is 15 residues long.

Sequenced sample: peripheral blood. The sequence was obtained from a woman at least 80 years old with acute or convalescent COVID-19. This sequence joins TRBV5-1 and TRBJ1-1, with 7 bases identical to TRBD1. CDR3 protein: CASSSQTQQGTEAFF. DNA of the CDR3: TGCGCCAGCAGCTCTCAAACACAACAGGGGACTGAAGCTTTCTTT.